This is a list of T cell receptor beta chains from one sample in a study of T cells in narcolepsy. Only in-frame clones appear in the TCRdb table, and some are missing; sequencing was by immunoSEQ multiplex PCR. In the table there are fewer than 35,000 clones, under 85% of which are singletons. The sample taken for sequencing was CD45RA- memory CD4+ T cells from PBMCs. These receptors came from a human donor with narcolepsy. Both conserved end residues are part of each CDR3. Each record gives: V gene, D gene, J gene, clone size, CDR3 DNA, CDR3 protein. The D gene is left open where the match is weak. Clone size, where shown, is once, few, many, or a class for clones that have expanded.

V: TRBV5-1; D: TRBD1; J: TRBJ1-1; size: NA; DNA: TGCGCCAGCAGCCCCGAAGGGACAGGGAACACTGAAGCTTTCTTT; CDR3: CASSPEGTGNTEAFF
V: TRBV7-3; D: NA; J: TRBJ2-6; size: NA; DNA: TGTGCCAGCAGCTCCCGGGACGCCTGGGCCAACGTCCTGACTTTC; CDR3: CASSSRDAWANVLTF
V: TRBV19; D: TRBD1; J: TRBJ2-1; size: NA; DNA: TGTGCCAGTAGTTCCCCGGGACAGACTTTCAATGAGCAGTTCTTC; CDR3: CASSSPGQTFNEQFF
V: TRBV20-1; D: NA; J: TRBJ1-5; size: NA; DNA: TGCAGTGCCCTCTCCCCCGGGGACCAGCATTTT; CDR3: CSALSPGDQHF
V: TRBV19; D: NA; J: TRBJ2-5; size: NA; DNA: TGTGCCAGTAGTATCGGTCTGGGGGAGACCCAGTACTTC; CDR3: CASSIGLGETQYF
V: TRBV6-1; D: NA; J: TRBJ1-5; size: NA; DNA: TGTGCCAGCAGTGAAGGGGGGAGGGTTACAAATCAGCCCCAGCATTTT; CDR3: CASSEGGRVTNQPQHF
V: TRBV6-5; D: NA; J: TRBJ2-5; size: NA; DNA: TGTGCCAGCAGTAGAGGACTCAGCCGCCAAGAGACCCAGTACTTC; CDR3: CASSRGLSRQETQYF
V: TRBV5-4; D: NA; J: TRBJ2-5; size: few; DNA: TGTGCCAGCAGCTTGGGTAGAGGGGTCGGGACGGGACAGTACTTC; CDR3: CASSLGRGVGTGQYF
V: TRBV6-5; D: NA; J: TRBJ2-7; size: NA; DNA: TGTGCCAGCAGGCAAACTAGCAGTTCCTTAGAGCAGTACTTC; CDR3: CASRQTSSSLEQYF
V: TRBV5-6; D: NA; J: TRBJ2-2; size: once; DNA: TGTGCCAGCAGCCCCGACTTGGGGACCGGGGAGCTGTTTTTT; CDR3: CASSPDLGTGELFF
V: TRBV2; D: NA; J: TRBJ1-1; size: few; DNA: TGTGCCAGCAGTAATTCGGACACAATGAACACTGAAGCTTTCTTT; CDR3: CASSNSDTMNTEAFF
V: TRBV6-1; D: TRBD1; J: TRBJ2-1; size: NA; DNA: TGTGCCAGCAGTGCCACGGGACAGACCACATACAATGAGCAGTTCTTC; CDR3: CASSATGQTTYNEQFF
V: TRBV5-1; D: NA; J: TRBJ2-5; size: NA; DNA: TGCGCCAGCAGCTCAACAGGGTCCCAAGAGACCCAGTACTTC; CDR3: CASSSTGSQETQYF
V: TRBV15; D: NA; J: TRBJ2-5; size: NA; DNA: TGTGCCACCAGCAGAGAACAGAGGGGAGAGACCCAGTACTTC; CDR3: CATSREQRGETQYF
V: TRBV7-8; D: NA; J: TRBJ2-1; size: NA; DNA: TGTGCCAGCAGCTTGGAGGGGATGATATCCTACAATGAGCAGTTCTTC; CDR3: CASSLEGMISYNEQFF
V: TRBV5-1; D: NA; J: TRBJ1-4; size: NA; DNA: TGCGCCAGCAGCTTGAGTTTGACTAATGAAAAACTGTTTTTT; CDR3: CASSLSLTNEKLFF
V: TRBV6-1; D: NA; J: TRBJ1-1; size: NA; DNA: TGTGCCAGCAGTGAACGTCAGAACACTGAAGCTTTCTTT; CDR3: CASSERQNTEAFF
V: TRBV6-5; D: NA; J: TRBJ2-7; size: NA; DNA: TGTGCCAGCTGGAGTGGGGGGGCCGGCGAGCAGTACTTC; CDR3: CASWSGGAGEQYF
V: TRBV5-4; D: NA; J: TRBJ2-5; size: NA; DNA: TGTGCCAGCAGCGAACAGGGGAGGGAGACCCAGTACTTC; CDR3: CASSEQGRETQYF
V: TRBV7-2; D: NA; J: TRBJ1-5; size: NA; DNA: TGTGCCAGCAGCTTAGAGAGCAATCAGCCCCAGCATTTT; CDR3: CASSLESNQPQHF
V: TRBV12-5; D: NA; J: TRBJ1-5; size: NA; DNA: TGTGCTAGTGGTTTGTATGAGCCCCAGCATTTT; CDR3: CASGLYEPQHF
V: TRBV7-8; D: NA; J: TRBJ2-7; size: NA; DNA: TGTGCCAGCTCCCCCGCCCTGCATGGCAACGAGCAGTACTTC; CDR3: CASSPALHGNEQYF
V: TRBV28; D: TRBD1; J: TRBJ2-2; size: NA; DNA: TGTGCCAGCAGGACACAGGGGGCGGGCACCGGGGAGCTGTTTTTT; CDR3: CASRTQGAGTGELFF
V: TRBV5-1; D: NA; J: TRBJ1-1; size: NA; DNA: TGCGCCAGCAGCTTTGCCCCTCACACGAACACTGAAGCTTTCTTT; CDR3: CASSFAPHTNTEAFF
V: TRBV9; D: NA; J: TRBJ1-3; size: few; DNA: TGTGCCAGCAGCCCGCAGGGCAGGGGATCGGTTGGAAACACCATATATTTT; CDR3: CASSPQGRGSVGNTIYF
V: TRBV6-5; D: TRBD1; J: TRBJ2-7; size: NA; DNA: TGTGCCAGCAGTTCAACCGGGACAGGGGGTCCCTACGAGCAGTACTTC; CDR3: CASSSTGTGGPYEQYF